These 17 T cell receptor beta chains originate from one sample sequenced in a study of monozygotic twins with cystic fibrosis. Profiled with immunoSEQ multiplex PCR; TCRdb holds only in-frame clones, not every one. The sample has some 22,000 clones; approximately 97% are singletons. What was sequenced was blood. Receptors originate from a girl between 5 and 17 years old with cystic fibrosis.

The chain combines TRBV7-6 with TRBJ2-7; D might be TRBD2 (6 bases). This CDR3 is 14 amino acids long. V lost 5 bases, J lost 6 bases, and 17 bases lay in between. Germline V lookup: CDR1 SGHVS, CDR2 FNYEAQ. DNA of the CDR3: TGTGCCAGCAGCCCCCGACTAGATCTCTCCGAGCAGTACTTC. Translating it yields CASSPRLDLSEQYF. Looking up the rest from reference TRBV7-6 and TRBJ2-7 gives the full variable domain: GAGVSQSPRYKVTKRGQDVALRCDPISGHVSLYWYRQALGQGPEFLTYFNYEAQQDKSGLPNDRFSAERPEGSISTLTIQRTEQRDSAMYRCASSPRLDLSEQYFGPGTRLTVT.

This clone came up once. V and J are TRBV27 and TRBJ2-1; perhaps TRBD2 as D (7 bases). The germline V gene has CDR1 MNHEY and CDR2 SMNVEV (reference sequence). Trimming pared 1 base from V and 2 bases from J, leaving 12 bases between. This CDR3 has 16 residues. This CDR3 is CASSLYGGPPYNEQFF. DNA for the CDR3: TGTGCCAGCAGTTTATACGGGGGGCCCCCCTACAATGAGCAGTTCTTC.

The chain carries TRBV7-9 and TRBJ2-2; D unclear. There are 14 residues in the CDR3. V gave up 5 bases and J gave up 4 bases, with 11 bases separating them. Germline V CDR1 and CDR2: SEHNR, FQNEAQ (reference sequence). CDR3 sequence (DNA): TGTGCCAGCAGCGGAAGAGATATCACCGGGGAGCTGTTTTTT. It yields the protein CASSGRDITGELFF. Full variable domain (remainder filled in from reference TRBV7-9 and TRBJ2-2): DTGVSQNPRHKITKRGQNVTFRCDPISEHNRLYWYRQTLGQGPEFLTYFQNEAQLEKSRLLSDRFSAERPKGSFSTLEIQRTEQGDSAMYLCASSGRDITGELFFGEGSRLTVL.

V gene TRBV28 combines with J gene TRBJ2-7; no definite D call. V was cut by 2 bases and J by 3 bases, with 11 bases left in between. Germline V CDR1 and CDR2: MDHEN, SYDVKM. The CDR3 sequence is 14 residues long. CDR3 protein: CASSLAPYVYEQYV. DNA of the CDR3: TGTGCCAGCAGTTTAGCCCCCTATGTCTACGAGCAGTACGTC.

The J gene is TRBJ2-3, the V gene TRBV2; D unclear. V was cut by 4 bases and J by 5 bases, with 10 bases left in between. The germline CDR1 and CDR2 sequences are SNHLY and FYNNEI. The CDR3 runs to 13 residues. The CDR3, as DNA: TGTGCCAGCAGTGTGGGCTACCAAGATACGCAGTATTTT. Translation: CASSVGYQDTQYF.

The CDR3 is CASSYTAVETQYF. The DNA for the CDR3 is TGTGCCAGCAGTTACACCGCAGTAGAGACCCAGTACTTC. The rearrangement links TRBV6-5 to TRBJ2-5, with D hard to call. The CDR3 length is 13 residues. The germline V gene encodes CDR1 MNHEY and CDR2 SVGAGI. Trimming removed 2 bases from V and 4 bases from J, with 8 bases in between.

This chain uses TRBV2 with TRBJ2-3, with D tentatively TRBD2 (6 bases). V dropped 4 bases and J dropped 1 base, with 12 bases sitting between them. CDR1 is SNHLY and CDR2 is FYNNEI in the germline V gene. This CDR3 spans 15 amino acids. CDR3 loop: CASSGLARRTDTQYF. CDR3 in DNA: TGTGCCAGCAGTGGCCTAGCGCGACGCACAGATACGCAGTATTTT. Full variable domain (remainder filled in from reference TRBV2 and TRBJ2-3): EPEVTQTPSHQVTQMGQEVILRCVPISNHLYFYWYRQILGQKVEFLVSFYNNEISEKSEIFDDQFSVERPDGSNFTLKIRSTKLEDSAMYFCASSGLARRTDTQYFGPGTRLTVL.

The chain combines TRBV7-2 with TRBJ1-2; D might be TRBD1 (6 bases). V was clipped by 1 base and J by 4 bases, with 13 bases between them. Germline lookup yields CDR1 SGHTA and CDR2 FQGNSA. The CDR3 is made up of 15 amino acids. CDR3 sequence reads: CASSLGQVKSYGYTF. In nucleotides, the CDR3 is TGTGCCAGCAGCTTAGGACAGGTCAAGTCCTATGGCTACACCTTC.

The V gene is TRBV6-1, the J gene TRBJ1-4, with D perhaps TRBD1 (6 bases). Germline-derived CDR1 and CDR2 are MNHNS and SASEGT. V lost 6 bases and J 8 bases, leaving 19 bases between the germline ends. This CDR3 contains 15 residues. The CDR3 is CASRNIAGASEKLFF. The DNA for the CDR3 is TGTGCCAGCAGAAACATAGCAGGGGCTAGCGAAAAACTGTTTTTT.

This chain joins TRBV2 and TRBJ2-1; maybe TRBD2 (5 bases). The CDR3 has 17 residues. CDR1 is SNHLY, CDR2 FYNNEI, per germline. Trimming pared 3 bases from V and 0 bases from J, leaving 15 bases between. The CDR3 nucleotides are TGTGCCAGCAGTGACCCGGGATCCCTGAGCTCCTACAATGAGCAGTTCTTC. It specifies CASSDPGSLSSYNEQFF.

Only one count was recorded for this clone. The V and J genes are TRBV27 and TRBJ2-7; tentative D call: TRBD2 (6 bases). The CDR3 loop spans 15 amino acids. The germline gives CDR1 MNHEY, CDR2 SMNVEV (reference sequence). Trimming took off 5 bases at V and 2 bases at J, with 16 bases between the two ends. The CDR3 DNA reads TGTGCCAGCAGTCAATCTAGCGTCCTACCCTACGAGCAGTACTTC. As protein: CASSQSSVLPYEQYF.

This clone was recorded a few times. This chain uses TRBV2 with TRBJ2-7; 12 bases map to TRBD2. The CDR3 totals 16 residues. The germline CDR1 and CDR2 sequences are SNHLY and FYNNEI. V lost 1 base and J lost 4; bases outside the gene matches: 5. The CDR3 bases are TGTGCCAGCAGTGAAGGACCCCTAGCGGGAGGGTACGAGCAGTACGTC. Protein: CASSEGPLAGGYEQYV.

The chain uses TRBV21-1 and TRBJ2-7; the table names TRBD2, a call not compared with the DNA. TRBV21-1 counts as a pseudogene. The CDR3 extends over 16 amino acids. The CDR3 here is CASSKDAAGVFYEQYF. The CDR3 DNA reads as TGTGCCAGCAGCAAAGACGCAGCGGGAGTTTTCTACGAGCAGTACTTC.

This chain joins TRBV7-2 and TRBJ2-1; 8 positions agree with TRBD2. CDR1 and CDR2 (germline): SGHTA, FQGNSA. V trimming: 5 bases; J trimming: 9 bases; junction bases outside the gene matches: 9. The CDR3 covers 14 residues. CDR3: CASSASLAGFEQFF. In nucleotides, the CDR3 is TGTGCCAGCAGCGCGTCGCTAGCGGGTTTTGAGCAGTTCTTC. The full variable domain, in which reference TRBV7-2 and TRBJ2-1 provide the parts outside the CDR3, is GAGVSQSPSNKVTEKGKDVELRCDPISGHTALYWYRQSLGQGLEFLIYFQGNSAPDKSGLPSDRFSAERTGGSVSTLTIQRTQQEDSAVYLCASSASLAGFEQFFGPGTRLTVL.

The CDR3: CASSQAPAYNEQFF. For the CDR3, the DNA is TGTGCCAGCAGCCAAGCCCCTGCCTACAATGAGCAGTTCTTC. The gene calls are TRBV14 and TRBJ2-1; D remains unclear. Germline V gene lookup returns CDR1 SGHDN and CDR2 FVKESK. V was clipped by 1 base and J by 2 bases, with 6 bases between them. CDR3 length: 14 amino acids.

This chain links TRBV29-1 with TRBJ2-5; D might be TRBD2 (6 bases). Trimming left V 6 bases short and J 2 bases short, with 13 bases between. The CDR3 is 13 amino acids. Looked up from germline, CDR1 is SQVTM and CDR2 is ANQGSEA. Here the CDR3 reads CSVYTGGQETQYF. CDR3 coding DNA: TGCAGCGTATACACCGGGGGACAAGAGACCCAGTACTTC.

The V call is TRBV28, the J call TRBJ1-2, with TRBD1 matching 8 bases. CDR3 length equals 15 residues. Trimming cost V 4 bases and J 8 bases; bases outside gene matches: 12. Germline V CDR1 and CDR2: MDHEN, SYDVKM. CDR3 protein: CASSWTGLALGGYTF. The CDR3 DNA reads TGTGCCAGCAGTTGGACAGGGTTAGCGCTAGGAGGCTACACCTTC.